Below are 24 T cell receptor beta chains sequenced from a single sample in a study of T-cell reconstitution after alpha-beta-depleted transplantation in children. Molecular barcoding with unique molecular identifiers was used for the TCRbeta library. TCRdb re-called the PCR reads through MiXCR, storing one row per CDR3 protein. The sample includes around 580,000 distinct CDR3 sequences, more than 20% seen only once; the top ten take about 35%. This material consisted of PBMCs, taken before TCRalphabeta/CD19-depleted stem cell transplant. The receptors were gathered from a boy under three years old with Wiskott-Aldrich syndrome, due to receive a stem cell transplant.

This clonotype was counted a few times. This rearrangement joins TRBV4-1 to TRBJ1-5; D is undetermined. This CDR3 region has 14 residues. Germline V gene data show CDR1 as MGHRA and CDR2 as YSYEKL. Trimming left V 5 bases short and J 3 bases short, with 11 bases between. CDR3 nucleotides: TGCGCCAGCAGCGCGGACCGTTCCAATCAGCCCCAGCATTTT. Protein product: CASSADRSNQPQHF.

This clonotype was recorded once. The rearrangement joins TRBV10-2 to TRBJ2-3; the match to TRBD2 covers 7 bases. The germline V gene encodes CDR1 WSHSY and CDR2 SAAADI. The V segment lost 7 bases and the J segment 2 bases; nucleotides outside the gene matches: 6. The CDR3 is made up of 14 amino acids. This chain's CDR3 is CASKSGTITDTQYF. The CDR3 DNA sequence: TGCGCCAGCAAGAGCGGGACTATCACAGATACGCAGTATTTT.

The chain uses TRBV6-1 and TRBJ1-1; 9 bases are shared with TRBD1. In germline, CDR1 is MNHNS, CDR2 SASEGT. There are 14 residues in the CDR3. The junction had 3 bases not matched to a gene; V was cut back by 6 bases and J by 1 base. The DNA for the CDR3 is TGTGCCAGCAGGCGGGGACAGGGGAACACTGAAGCTTTCTTT. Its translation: CASRRGQGNTEAFF.

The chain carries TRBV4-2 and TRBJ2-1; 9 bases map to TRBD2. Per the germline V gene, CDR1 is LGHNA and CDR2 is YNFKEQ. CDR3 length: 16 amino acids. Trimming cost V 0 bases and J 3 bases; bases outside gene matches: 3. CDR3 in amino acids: CASSQDQTSGYNEQFF. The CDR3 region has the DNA TGTGCCAGCAGCCAAGATCAGACTAGCGGCTACAATGAGCAGTTCTTC.

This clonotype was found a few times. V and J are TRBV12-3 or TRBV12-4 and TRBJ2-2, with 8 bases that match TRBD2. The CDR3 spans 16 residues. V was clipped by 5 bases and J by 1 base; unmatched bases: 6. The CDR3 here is CASSPLGLGNTGELFF. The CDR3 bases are TGTGCCAGCAGTCCCTTGGGACTAGGGAACACCGGGGAGCTGTTTTTT.

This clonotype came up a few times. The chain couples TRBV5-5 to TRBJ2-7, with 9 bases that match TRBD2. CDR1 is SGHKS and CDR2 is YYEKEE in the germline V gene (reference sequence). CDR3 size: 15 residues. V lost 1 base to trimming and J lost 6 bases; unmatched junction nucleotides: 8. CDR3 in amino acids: CASSLLAGGPSEQYF. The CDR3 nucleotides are TGTGCCAGCAGCTTGTTGGCGGGAGGGCCAAGCGAGCAGTACTTC.

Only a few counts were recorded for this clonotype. For the CDR3, the DNA is TGTGCCACCAGCAGAGATAGAACAGGGAGTGGCTACACCTTC. It specifies CATSRDRTGSGYTF. The V and J genes are TRBV15 and TRBJ1-2, with D tentatively TRBD1 (6 bases). CDR3 length: 14 residues. The germline gives CDR1 LNHNV, CDR2 YYDKDF (reference sequence). V lost 0 bases to trimming and J lost 7 bases, with 12 bases between them. The variable domain in full, completed from reference TRBV15 and TRBJ1-2, reads DAMVIQNPRYQVTQFGKPVTLSCSQTLNHNVMYWYQQKSSQAPKLLFHYYDKDFNNEADTPDNFQSRRPNTSFCFLDIRSPGLGDTAMYLCATSRDRTGSGYTFGSGTRLTVV.

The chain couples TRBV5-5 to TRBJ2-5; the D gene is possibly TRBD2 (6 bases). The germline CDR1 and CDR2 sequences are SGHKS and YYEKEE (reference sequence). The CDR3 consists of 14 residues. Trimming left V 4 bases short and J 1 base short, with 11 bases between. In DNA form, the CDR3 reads TGTGCCAGCAGCGCGGGACCGCTCCAAGAGACCCAGTACTTC. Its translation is CASSAGPLQETQYF.

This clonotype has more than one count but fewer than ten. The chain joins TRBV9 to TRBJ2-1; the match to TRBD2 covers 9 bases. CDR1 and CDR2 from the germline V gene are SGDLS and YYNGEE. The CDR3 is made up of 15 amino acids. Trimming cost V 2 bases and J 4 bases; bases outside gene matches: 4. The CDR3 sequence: CASSVSGSAYNEQFF. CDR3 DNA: TGTGCCAGCAGCGTTAGCGGGAGCGCGTACAATGAGCAGTTCTTC.

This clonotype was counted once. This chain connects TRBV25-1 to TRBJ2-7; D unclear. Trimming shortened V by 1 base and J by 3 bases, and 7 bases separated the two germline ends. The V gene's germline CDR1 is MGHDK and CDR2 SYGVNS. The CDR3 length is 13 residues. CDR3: CASSESSGYEQYF. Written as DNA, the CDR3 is TGTGCCAGCAGTGAATCGTCAGGCTACGAGCAGTACTTC.

DNA of the CDR3: TGTGCCAGAAGGGGACAGGGGGTCTACGAGCAGTACTTC. Amino acid sequence: CARRGQGVYEQYF. The chain employs TRBV10-3 and TRBJ2-7; TRBD1 matches at 11 bases. Germline V gene sequence: CDR1 ENHRY, CDR2 SYGVKD. The CDR3 contains 13 residues. V lost 10 bases, J lost 3 bases, and 5 bases stayed unmatched.

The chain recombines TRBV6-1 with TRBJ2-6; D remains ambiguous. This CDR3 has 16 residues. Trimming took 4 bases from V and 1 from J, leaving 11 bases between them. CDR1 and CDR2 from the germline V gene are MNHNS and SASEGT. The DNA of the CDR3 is TGTGCCAGCAGTGCCCATTCCGGTTCTGGGGCCAACGTCCTGACTTTC. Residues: CASSAHSGSGANVLTF.

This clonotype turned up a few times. Here the CDR3 DNA reads TGCGCCAGCAGCTACGCGAACAATGAGCAGTTCTTC. This sequence encodes CASSYANNEQFF. This chain uses TRBV5-1 with TRBJ2-1; no definite D call. The germline V and J ends were trimmed by 3 bases and 5 bases, with 6 bases remaining between them. This CDR3 is built from 12 residues. Germline loops: CDR1 SGHRS, CDR2 YFSETQ.

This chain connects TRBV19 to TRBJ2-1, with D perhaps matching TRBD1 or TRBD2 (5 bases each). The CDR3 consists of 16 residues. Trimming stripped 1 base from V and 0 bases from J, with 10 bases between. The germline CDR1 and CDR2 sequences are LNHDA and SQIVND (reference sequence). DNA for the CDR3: TGTGCCAGTAGTATAGCCGGGACCAGCTCCTACAATGAGCAGTTCTTC. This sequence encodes CASSIAGTSSYNEQFF.

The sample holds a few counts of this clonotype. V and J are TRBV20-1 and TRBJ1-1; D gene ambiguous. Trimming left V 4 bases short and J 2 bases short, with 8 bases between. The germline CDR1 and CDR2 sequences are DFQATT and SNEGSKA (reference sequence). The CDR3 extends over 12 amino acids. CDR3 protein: CSAIAGNTEAFF. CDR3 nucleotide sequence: TGCAGTGCTATTGCGGGAAACACTGAAGCTTTCTTT.

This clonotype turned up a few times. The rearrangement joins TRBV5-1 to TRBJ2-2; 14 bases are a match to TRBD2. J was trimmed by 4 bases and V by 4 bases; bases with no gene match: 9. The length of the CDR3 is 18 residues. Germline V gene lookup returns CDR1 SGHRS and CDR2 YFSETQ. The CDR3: CASSRGLAGGPFTGELFF. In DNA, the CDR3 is TGCGCCAGCAGCCGTGGACTAGCGGGAGGACCCTTCACCGGGGAGCTGTTTTTT.

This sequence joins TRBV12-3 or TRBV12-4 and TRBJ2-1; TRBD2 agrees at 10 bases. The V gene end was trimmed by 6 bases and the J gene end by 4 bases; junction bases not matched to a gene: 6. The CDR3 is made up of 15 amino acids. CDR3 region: CASSPGTSDYNEQFF. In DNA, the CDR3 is TGTGCCAGCAGCCCGGGGACTAGCGATTACAATGAGCAGTTCTTC.

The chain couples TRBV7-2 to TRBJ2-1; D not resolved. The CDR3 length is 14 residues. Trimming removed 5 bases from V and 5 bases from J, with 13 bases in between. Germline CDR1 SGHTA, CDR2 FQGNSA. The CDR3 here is CASSPKATHNEQFF. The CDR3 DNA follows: TGTGCCAGCAGCCCCAAGGCGACGCACAATGAGCAGTTCTTC.

The CDR3 DNA is TGTGCCAGCAGCCCTAAATTCCCCGGGGAGCTGTTTTTT. Translating gives CASSPKFPGELFF. The chain has TRBV12-3 or TRBV12-4 and TRBJ2-2; no reliable D call. Trimming left V 6 bases short and J 6 bases short, with 11 bases between. CDR3 length: 13 amino acids.

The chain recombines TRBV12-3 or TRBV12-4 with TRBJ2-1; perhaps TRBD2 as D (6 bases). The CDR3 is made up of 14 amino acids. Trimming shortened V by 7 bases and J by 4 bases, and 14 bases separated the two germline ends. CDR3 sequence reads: CASNPTGLYNEQFF. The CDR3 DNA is TGTGCCAGCAATCCCACGGGACTTTACAATGAGCAGTTCTTC.

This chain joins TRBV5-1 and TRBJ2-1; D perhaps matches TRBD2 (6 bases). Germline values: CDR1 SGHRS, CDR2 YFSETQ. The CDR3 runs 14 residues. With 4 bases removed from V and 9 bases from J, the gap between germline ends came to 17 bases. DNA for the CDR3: TGCGCCAGCAGCCAAGGACTACTTAGATCTGAGCAGTTCTTC. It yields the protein CASSQGLLRSEQFF.

The CDR3 sequence is CASSRGASGNSYPYEQYF. For the CDR3, the DNA is TGCGCCAGCAGCCGAGGGGCTAGCGGGAATAGCTACCCCTACGAGCAGTACTTC. This sequence joins TRBV5-1 and TRBJ2-7; 9 bases align to TRBD2. V dropped 4 bases and J dropped 2; count of bases not matched to a gene: 16. Per germline, CDR1 SGHRS and CDR2 YFSETQ. This CDR3 has 18 residues.

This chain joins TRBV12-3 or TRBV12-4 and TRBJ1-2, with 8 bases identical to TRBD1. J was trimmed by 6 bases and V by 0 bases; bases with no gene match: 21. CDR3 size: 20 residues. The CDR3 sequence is CASSLAVARTGFVRLHGYTF. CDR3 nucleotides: TGTGCCAGCAGTTTAGCTGTGGCGAGGACAGGGTTCGTTCGCTTACATGGCTACACCTTC.

The CDR3 sequence is CAWSVRPGRATNEQFF. For the CDR3, the DNA is TGTGCCTGGAGTGTACGTCCCGGGAGGGCCACCAATGAGCAGTTCTTC. V usage is TRBV30 and J usage is TRBJ2-1; 8 bases agree with TRBD2. CDR3 length equals 16 residues. Trimming at V came to 0 bases and at J to 6 bases, leaving 10 bases not matched to a gene. CDR1 and CDR2 from the germline V gene are GTSNPN and SVGIG (reference sequence).